This record covers a single T cell receptor beta chain. No antigen is known for it. Base-call qualities are not available, and no considerably larger clone is one nucleotide away. These data come from a study of T cell changes during pregnancy in multiple sclerosis (dated by TCRdb to about 2019). With regard to the full study: In women with multiple sclerosis, the researchers looked at how the T cell repertoire shifted as pregnancy progressed.

The germline V gene provides CDR1 MNHEY and CDR2 SVGAGI. The trim is 2 bases for V and 8 bases for J, with a gap of 21 bases between the germline ends. Including cysteine and phenylalanine, the CDR3 has 16 amino acids. Just the 48-base CDR3 DNA is kept, in frame starting at base 1. The library was generated by the immunoSEQ multiplex PCR assay. The source is immuneACCESS, and TCRdb retained only in-frame sequences with V and J called. Part of the clones is not carried over; for the studies checked, unresolved V genes explain less than half of this, and the remainder is unexplained. Within this sample are some 80,000 clones, with roughly 90% of them counted one time only. The ten largest clones represent more than 0.8% of the sample.

This chain is built from TRBV6-5 and TRBJ1-2; matching of 5 bases hints at TRBD1 as the D gene. The starting material was peripheral blood, obtained in the first trimester of pregnancy. The sequence came from a female donor in good health, enrolled as a control in a pregnancy study. The CDR3 is CASSYRTGTGVNGYTF. The DNA sequence is TGTGCCAGCAGTTACCGTACCGGAACAGGAGTGAACGGCTACACCTTC.